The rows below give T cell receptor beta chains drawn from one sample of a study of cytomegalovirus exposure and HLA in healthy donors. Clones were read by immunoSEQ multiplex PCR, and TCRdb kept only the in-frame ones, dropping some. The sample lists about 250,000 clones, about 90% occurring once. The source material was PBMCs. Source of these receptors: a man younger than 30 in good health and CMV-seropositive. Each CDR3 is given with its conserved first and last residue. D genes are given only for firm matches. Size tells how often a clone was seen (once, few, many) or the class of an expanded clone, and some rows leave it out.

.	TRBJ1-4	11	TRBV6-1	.	TGTGCCAGCAGTGTGATGGGAAAACTGTTTTTT	CASSVMGKLFF
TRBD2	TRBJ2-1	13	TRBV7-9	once	TGTGCCAGCGCCCTAGCGGGAGTAGGCGAGCAGTTCTTC	CASALAGVGEQFF
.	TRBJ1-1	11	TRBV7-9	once	TGTGCCAGCAGCTTAGGCACTGAAGCTTTCTTT	CASSLGTEAFF
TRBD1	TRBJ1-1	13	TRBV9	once	TGTGCCAGCAGCTTAGGACAGGGCTCTGAAGCTTTCTTT	CASSLGQGSEAFF
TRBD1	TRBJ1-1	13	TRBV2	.	TGTGCCAGCAGTGAAGGTCGACAACAGGGGGGGTTCTTT	CASSEGRQQGGFF
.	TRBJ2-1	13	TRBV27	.	TGTGCCAGCAGTTTATCGGGATCCAATGAGCAGTTCTTC	CASSLSGSNEQFF
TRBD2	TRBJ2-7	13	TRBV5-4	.	TGTGCCAGCAGCTCTGGGGGGGGTAACGAGCAGTACTTC	CASSSGGGNEQYF
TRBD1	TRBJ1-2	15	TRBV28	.	TGTGCCAGCAGTTTAGGGACAGGGGGTGGCTATGGCTACACCTTC	CASSLGTGGGYGYTF
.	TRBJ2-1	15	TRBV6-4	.	TGTGCCAGCAGTCAAGGGACCGGCTCCTACAATGAGCAGTTCTTC	CASSQGTGSYNEQFF
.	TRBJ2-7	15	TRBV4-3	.	TGCGCCAGCAGCCAAGATCTGGAGGGCCCCTACGAGCAGTACTTC	CASSQDLEGPYEQYF
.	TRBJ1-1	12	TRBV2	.	TGTGCCAGCAGTCCTATGGGGGACGAAGCTTTCTTT	CASSPMGDEAFF
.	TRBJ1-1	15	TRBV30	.	TGTGCCTGGAGTGTACAAGGGGCCCCAGGCACTGAAGCTTTCTTT	CAWSVQGAPGTEAFF
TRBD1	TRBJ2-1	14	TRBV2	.	TGTGCCAGCAGCGGACAGGGTTTCTACAATGAGCAGTTCTTC	CASSGQGFYNEQFF
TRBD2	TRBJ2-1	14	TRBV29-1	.	TGCAGCGTTCTTCGGGAGGGCCGATACAATGAGCAGTTCTTC	CSVLREGRYNEQFF
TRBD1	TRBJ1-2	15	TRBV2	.	TGTGCCAGCACCAGCGACCCTGACAGGGTGGGTGGCTACACCTTC	CASTSDPDRVGGYTF
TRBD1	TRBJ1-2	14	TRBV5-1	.	TGCGCCAGCAGCGGGATGGGACAGGGGAATGGCTACACCTTC	CASSGMGQGNGYTF
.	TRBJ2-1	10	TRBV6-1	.	TGTGCCAGCGGGGGTCCTGAGCAGTTCTTC	CASGGPEQFF
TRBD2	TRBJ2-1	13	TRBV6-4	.	TGTGCCAGCAGTGGGACTAGACATGGTGAGCAGTTCTTC	CASSGTRHGEQFF
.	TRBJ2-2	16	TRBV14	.	TGTGCCAGCAGCCGACGGGAGTCCCGGATGGGCGGGGAGCTGTTTTTT	CASSRRESRMGGELFF
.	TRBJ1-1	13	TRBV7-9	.	TGTGCCAGCAGCCGCCAGGAGAACACTGAAGCTTTCTTT	CASSRQENTEAFF
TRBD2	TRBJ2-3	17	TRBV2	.	TGTGCCAGCAGTGACGTCTGGCTAGCGGGAGTCCCAGATACGCAGTATTTT	CASSDVWLAGVPDTQYF
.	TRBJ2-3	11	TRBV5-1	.	TGCGCCAGCAGCTCGTCCGATACGCAGTATTTT	CASSSSDTQYF
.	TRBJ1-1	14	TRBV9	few	TGTGCCAGCAGCCCCCGGGGGGGGATAACTGAAGCTTTCTTT	CASSPRGGITEAFF
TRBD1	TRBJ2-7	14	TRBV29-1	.	TGCAGCGTCGAACCCGGGACAGGGACCTACGAGCAGTACTTC	CSVEPGTGTYEQYF
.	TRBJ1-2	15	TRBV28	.	TGTGCCAGCTCCGGACCCCAATCGAAGGGATATGGCTACACCTTC	CASSGPQSKGYGYTF
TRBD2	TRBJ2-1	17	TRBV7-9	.	TGTGCCAGCAGCTTTAGCGGGAGCGCCGGCTCCTACAATGAGCAGTTCTTC	CASSFSGSAGSYNEQFF
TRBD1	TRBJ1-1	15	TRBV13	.	TGTGCCAGCAGCTCCTACAGGGGGCAGTACACTGAAGCTTTCTTT	CASSSYRGQYTEAFF
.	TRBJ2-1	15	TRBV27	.	TGTGCCAGCAGTTTATCTCCCCCGGGATACAATGAGCAGTTCTTC	CASSLSPPGYNEQFF
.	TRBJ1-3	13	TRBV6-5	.	TGTGCCAGCAGCCGGACAGAGAGAAACACCATATATTTT	CASSRTERNTIYF
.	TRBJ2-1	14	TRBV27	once	TGTGCCAGCAGTTTATCTCAGGGAACGGGTGAGCAGTTCTTC	CASSLSQGTGEQFF
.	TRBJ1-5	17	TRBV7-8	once	TGTGCCAGCAGCTCCTCACGACAGTTGGCGGCCTATCAGCCCCAGCATTTT	CASSSSRQLAAYQPQHF
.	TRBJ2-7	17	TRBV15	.	TGTGCCACCAGCAGAGCTACCGGGACCCACAATATCTACGAGCAGTACTTC	CATSRATGTHNIYEQYF
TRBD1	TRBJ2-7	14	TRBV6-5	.	TGTGCCAGCAGTCGACCGGGACAGCCTTACGAGCAGTACTTC	CASSRPGQPYEQYF
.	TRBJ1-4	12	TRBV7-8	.	TGTGCCAGCAGCTTAGAAGGCTTAAAACTGTTTTTT	CASSLEGLKLFF
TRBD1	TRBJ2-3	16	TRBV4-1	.	TGCGCCAGCAGCCAAGCCGGGACAGGGGTCTCAGATACGCAGTATTTT	CASSQAGTGVSDTQYF
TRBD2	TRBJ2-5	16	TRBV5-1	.	TGCGCCAGCAGCTTGGTACTGGGGAGGGTCCAAGAGACCCAGTACTTC	CASSLVLGRVQETQYF
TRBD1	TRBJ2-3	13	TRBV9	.	TGTGCCAGCAGAGGACAGGGGACAGATACGCAGTATTTT	CASRGQGTDTQYF
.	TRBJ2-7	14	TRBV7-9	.	TGTGCCAGCAGCCCGCCCAGGGAGGTATACGAGCAGTACTTC	CASSPPREVYEQYF
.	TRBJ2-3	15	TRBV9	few	TGTGCCAGCAGCAAAACAGGGTATGGTACAGATACGCAGTATTTT	CASSKTGYGTDTQYF
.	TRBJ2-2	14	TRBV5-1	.	TGCGCCAGCAGGCGAACAGGTGGTAGCGGGGAGCTGTTTTTT	CASRRTGGSGELFF
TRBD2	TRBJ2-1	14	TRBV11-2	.	TGTGCCAGCAGCCAGCTTAGCGGGAACAATGAGCAGTTCTTC	CASSQLSGNNEQFF
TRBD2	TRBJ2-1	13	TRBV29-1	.	TGCAGCGTTTACTTAGCGGGACCACATGAGCAGTTCTTC	CSVYLAGPHEQFF
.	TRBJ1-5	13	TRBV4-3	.	TGCGCCAGCAGCCAAGACAGGGGTCAGCCCCAGCATTTT	CASSQDRGQPQHF
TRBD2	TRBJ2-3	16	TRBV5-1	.	TGCGCCAGCAGCTTGTCACTAGCGGGACGCACAGATACGCAGTATTTT	CASSLSLAGRTDTQYF
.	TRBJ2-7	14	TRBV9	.	TGTGCCAGCAGCGTACTTCCAGGTCGGGACGAGCAGTACTTC	CASSVLPGRDEQYF
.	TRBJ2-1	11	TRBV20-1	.	TGCAGTGCCCCGCTAGTTGATGAGCAGTTCTTC	CSAPLVDEQFF
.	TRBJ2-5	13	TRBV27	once	TGTGCCAGCAGTTCAGTGCTCCAAGAGACCCAGTACTTC	CASSSVLQETQYF
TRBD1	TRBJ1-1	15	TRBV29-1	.	TGCAGCTGTACCACCGGGACAGGGGCTAACACTGAAGCTTTCTTT	CSCTTGTGANTEAFF
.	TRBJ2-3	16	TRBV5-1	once	TGCGCCAGCAGCCCGTCGTCAGCCACTAGCACAGATACGCAGTATTTT	CASSPSSATSTDTQYF
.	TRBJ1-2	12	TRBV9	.	TGTGCCAGCAGCGTAGAAGGGACCGGCTACACCTTC	CASSVEGTGYTF
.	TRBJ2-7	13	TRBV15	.	TGTGCCACCAGCAACCGACAGACCTACGAGCAGTACTTC	CATSNRQTYEQYF
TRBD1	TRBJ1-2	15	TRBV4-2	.	TGTGCCAGCAGCCATACGGGACAGCAAGCCTATGGCTACACCTTC	CASSHTGQQAYGYTF
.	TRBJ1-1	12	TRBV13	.	TGTGCCAGCGGTTCTTATGGCGGTGAAGCTTTCTTT	CASGSYGGEAFF
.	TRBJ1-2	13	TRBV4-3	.	TGCGCCAGCAGCCAAGCTGTTTCAGATGGCTACACCTTC	CASSQAVSDGYTF
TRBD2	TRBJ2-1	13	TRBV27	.	TGTGCCAGTTCACCGGGACTAGTAGGCGAGCAGTTCTTC	CASSPGLVGEQFF